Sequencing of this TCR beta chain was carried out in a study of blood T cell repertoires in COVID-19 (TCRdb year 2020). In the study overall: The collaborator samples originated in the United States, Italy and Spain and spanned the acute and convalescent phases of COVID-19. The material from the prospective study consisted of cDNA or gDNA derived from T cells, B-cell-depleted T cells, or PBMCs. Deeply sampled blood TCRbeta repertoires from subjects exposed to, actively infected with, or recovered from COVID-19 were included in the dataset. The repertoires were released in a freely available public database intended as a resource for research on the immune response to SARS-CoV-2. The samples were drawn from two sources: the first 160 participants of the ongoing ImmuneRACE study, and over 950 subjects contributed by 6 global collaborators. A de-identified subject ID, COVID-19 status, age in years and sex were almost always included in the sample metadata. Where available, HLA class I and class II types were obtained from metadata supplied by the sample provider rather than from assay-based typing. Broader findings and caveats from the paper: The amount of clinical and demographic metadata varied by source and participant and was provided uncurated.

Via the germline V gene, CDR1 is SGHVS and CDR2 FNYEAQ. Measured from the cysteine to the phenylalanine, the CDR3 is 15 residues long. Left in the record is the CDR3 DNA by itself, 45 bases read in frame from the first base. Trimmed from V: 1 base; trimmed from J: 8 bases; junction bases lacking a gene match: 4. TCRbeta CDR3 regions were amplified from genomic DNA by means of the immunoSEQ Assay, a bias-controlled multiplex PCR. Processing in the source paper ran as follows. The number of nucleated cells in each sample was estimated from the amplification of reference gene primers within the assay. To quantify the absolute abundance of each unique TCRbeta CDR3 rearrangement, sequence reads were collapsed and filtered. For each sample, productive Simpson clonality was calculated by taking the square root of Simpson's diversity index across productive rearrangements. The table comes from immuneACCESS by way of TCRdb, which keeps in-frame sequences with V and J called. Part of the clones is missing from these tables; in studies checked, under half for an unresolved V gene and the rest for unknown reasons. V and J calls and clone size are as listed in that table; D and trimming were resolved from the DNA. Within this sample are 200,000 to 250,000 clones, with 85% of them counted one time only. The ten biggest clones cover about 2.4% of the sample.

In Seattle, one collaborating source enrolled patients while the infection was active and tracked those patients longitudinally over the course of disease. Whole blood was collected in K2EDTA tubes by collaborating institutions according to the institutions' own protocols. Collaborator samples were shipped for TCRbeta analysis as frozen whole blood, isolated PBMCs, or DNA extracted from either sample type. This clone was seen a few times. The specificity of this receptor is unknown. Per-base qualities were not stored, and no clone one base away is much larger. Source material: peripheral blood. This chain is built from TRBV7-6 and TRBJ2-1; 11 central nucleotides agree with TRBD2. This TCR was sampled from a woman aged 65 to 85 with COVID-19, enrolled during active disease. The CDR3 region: CASSLVLAGAHEQFF. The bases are TGTGCCAGCAGCTTAGTACTAGCGGGGGCCCATGAGCAGTTCTTC.